This is a list of T cell receptor beta chains from one sample in a study of vaccination and CD4 T cells after COVID-19. TCRdb reprocessed the PCR reads via MiXCR and lists one record per CDR3 protein. This sample has 15,000 to 20,000 distinct CDR3 sequences; 55% occur once, and the top ten carry less than 9.5%. Their cognate antigens are unknown. Sequences were obtained from CD4+ T cells from blood, cultured in vitro. The receptors shown here come from a human donor who had recovered from COVID-19. Each CDR3 is given with its conserved first and last residue. A D gene is named only where the DNA matches it firmly. Clone sizes are given selectively: once, few, many, or a class where the clone is expanded.

>18|TRBV4-2|TRBJ2-5|NA|NA
TGTGCCAGCAGCCAAGATTATCGGCCTCCGACGGGCCAAGAGACCCAGTACTTC
CASSQDYRPPTGQETQYF
>17|TRBV6-1|TRBJ2-5|few|NA
TGTGCCAGCAGTCCCCGCCGGAACAGGCTGTTTCAAGAGACCCAGTACTTC
CASSPRRNRLFQETQYF
>17|TRBV11-2|TRBJ2-2|large|TRBD2
TGTGCCAGCAGGCCAGTCGGGGGGAGGGAGTATACCGGGGAGCTGTTTTTT
CASRPVGGREYTGELFF
>16|TRBV10-3|TRBJ1-6|NA|NA
TGTGCCATCAGTGAGGAGGGGGTCTCCAGTAATTCACCCCTCCACTTT
CAISEEGVSSNSPLHF
>15|TRBV24-1|TRBJ1-5|NA|TRBD1
TGTGCCACCAGTGATCCCACAGGGGACAATCAGCCCCAGCATTTT
CATSDPTGDNQPQHF
>15|TRBV6-1|TRBJ2-2|NA|NA
TGTGCCAGCAGACCCATCAGGGGCGGCACCGGGGAGCTGTTTTTT
CASRPIRGGTGELFF
>14|TRBV12-3/TRBV12-4|TRBJ1-1|NA|TRBD1
TGTGCCAGCAGTTACGGGACAGGGGATACTGAAGCTTTCTTT
CASSYGTGDTEAFF
>14|TRBV7-2|TRBJ1-2|NA|NA
TGTGCCAGCAGCGCCGGGACTGCCGGCTATGGCTACACCTTC
CASSAGTAGYGYTF
>16|TRBV5-4|TRBJ1-4|NA|NA
TGTGCCAGCAGCCCATCCGGGGGGGGAAGCGGTGAAAAACTGTTTTTT
CASSPSGGGSGEKLFF
>14|TRBV20-1|TRBJ1-3|NA|NA
TGCAGTGCTAGAGATCCCACCGCTGGAAACACCATATATTTT
CSARDPTAGNTIYF
>15|TRBV30|TRBJ1-5|NA|NA
TGTGCCTGGAGTACGAGGAGTTGGCGCAATCAGCCCCAGCATTTT
CAWSTRSWRNQPQHF